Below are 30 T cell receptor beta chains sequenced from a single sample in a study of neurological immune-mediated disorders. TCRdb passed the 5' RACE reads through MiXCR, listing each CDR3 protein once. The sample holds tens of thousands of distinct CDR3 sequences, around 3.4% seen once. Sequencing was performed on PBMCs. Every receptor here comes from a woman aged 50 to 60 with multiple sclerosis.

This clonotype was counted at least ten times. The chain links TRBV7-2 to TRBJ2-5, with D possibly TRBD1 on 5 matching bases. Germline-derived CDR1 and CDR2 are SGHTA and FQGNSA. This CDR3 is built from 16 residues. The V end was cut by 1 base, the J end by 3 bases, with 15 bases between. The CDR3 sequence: CASSLELGRAKETQYF. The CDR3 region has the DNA TGTGCCAGCAGCTTAGAGTTGGGCAGGGCTAAAGAGACCCAGTACTTC.

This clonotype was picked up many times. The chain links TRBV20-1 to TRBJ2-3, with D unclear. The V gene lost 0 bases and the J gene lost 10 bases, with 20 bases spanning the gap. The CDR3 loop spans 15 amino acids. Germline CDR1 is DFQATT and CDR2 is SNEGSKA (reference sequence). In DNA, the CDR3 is TGCAGTGCTAGAGATTCTGGGATAGCTGTGTCTCCGCAGTATTTT. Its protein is CSARDSGIAVSPQYF.

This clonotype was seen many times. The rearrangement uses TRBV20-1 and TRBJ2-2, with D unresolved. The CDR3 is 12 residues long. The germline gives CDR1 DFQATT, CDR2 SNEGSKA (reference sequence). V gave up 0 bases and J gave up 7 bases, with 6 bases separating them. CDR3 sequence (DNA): TGCAGTGCTAGAGATCCTGGCGGGGAGCTGTTTTTT. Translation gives CSARDPGGELFF.

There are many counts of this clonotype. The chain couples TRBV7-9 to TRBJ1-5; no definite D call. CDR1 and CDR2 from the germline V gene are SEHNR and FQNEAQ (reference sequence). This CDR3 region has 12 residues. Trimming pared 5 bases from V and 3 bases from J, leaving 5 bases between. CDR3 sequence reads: CASSRDNQPQHF. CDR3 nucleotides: TGTGCCAGCAGCCGAGACAATCAGCCCCAGCATTTT.

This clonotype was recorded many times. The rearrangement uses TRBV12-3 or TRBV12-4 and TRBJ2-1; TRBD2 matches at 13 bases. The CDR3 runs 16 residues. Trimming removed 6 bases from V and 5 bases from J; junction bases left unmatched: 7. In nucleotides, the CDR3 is TGTGCCAGCAGATACCGGACTAGCGGGGGTAACAATGAGCAGTTCTTC. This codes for CASRYRTSGGNNEQFF.

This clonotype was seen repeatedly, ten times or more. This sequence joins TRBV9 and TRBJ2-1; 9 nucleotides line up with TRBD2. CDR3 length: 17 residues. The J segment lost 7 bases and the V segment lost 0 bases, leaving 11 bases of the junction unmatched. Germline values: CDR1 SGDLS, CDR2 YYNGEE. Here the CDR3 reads CASSVGSGGPGLNEQFF. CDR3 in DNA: TGTGCCAGCAGCGTAGGAAGCGGGGGGCCGGGGTTGAATGAGCAGTTCTTC.

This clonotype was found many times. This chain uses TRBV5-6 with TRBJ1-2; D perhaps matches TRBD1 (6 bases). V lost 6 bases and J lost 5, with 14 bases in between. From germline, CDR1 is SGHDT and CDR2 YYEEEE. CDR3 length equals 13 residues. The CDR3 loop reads CASTERGPYGYTF. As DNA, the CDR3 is TGTGCCAGCACCGAACGGGGGCCTTATGGCTACACCTTC.

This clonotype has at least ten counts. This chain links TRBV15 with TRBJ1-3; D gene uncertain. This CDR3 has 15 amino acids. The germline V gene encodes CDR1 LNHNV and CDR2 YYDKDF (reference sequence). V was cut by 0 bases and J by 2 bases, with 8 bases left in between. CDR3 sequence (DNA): TGTGCCACCAGCAGAGATTTGCAGGCTGGAAACACCATATATTTT. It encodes CATSRDLQAGNTIYF.

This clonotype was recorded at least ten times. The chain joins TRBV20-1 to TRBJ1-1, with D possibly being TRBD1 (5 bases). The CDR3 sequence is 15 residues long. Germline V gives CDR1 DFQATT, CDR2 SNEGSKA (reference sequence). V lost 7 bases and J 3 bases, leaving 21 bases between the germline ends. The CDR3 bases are TGCAGTGTATATCCTTCAGGGCACCGGTACACTGAAGCTTTCTTT. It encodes CSVYPSGHRYTEAFF.

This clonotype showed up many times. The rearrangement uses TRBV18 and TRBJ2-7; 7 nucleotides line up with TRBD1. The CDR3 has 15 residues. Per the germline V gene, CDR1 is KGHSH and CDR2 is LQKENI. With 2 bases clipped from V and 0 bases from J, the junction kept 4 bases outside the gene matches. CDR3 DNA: TGTGCCAGCTCACCATGGGGACAGAGCTCCTACGAGCAGTACTTC. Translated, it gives CASSPWGQSSYEQYF.

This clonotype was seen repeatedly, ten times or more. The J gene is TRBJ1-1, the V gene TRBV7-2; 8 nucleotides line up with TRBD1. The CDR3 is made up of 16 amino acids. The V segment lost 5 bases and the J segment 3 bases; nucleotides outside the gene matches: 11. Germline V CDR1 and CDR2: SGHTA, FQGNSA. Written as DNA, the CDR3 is TGTGCCAGCAGCCCTCTGGGCAGGGGGCTTGACACTGAAGCTTTCTTT. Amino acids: CASSPLGRGLDTEAFF.

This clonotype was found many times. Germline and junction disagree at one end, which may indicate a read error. The DNA of the CDR3 is TGTGCCAGCAGATTAGCGGGGGGGCCGCAAAAGACCCAGTACTTC. This codes for CASRLAGGPQKTQYF. The chain employs TRBV12-3 or TRBV12-4 and TRBJ2-5; 11 bases align to TRBD2. There are 15 residues in the CDR3.

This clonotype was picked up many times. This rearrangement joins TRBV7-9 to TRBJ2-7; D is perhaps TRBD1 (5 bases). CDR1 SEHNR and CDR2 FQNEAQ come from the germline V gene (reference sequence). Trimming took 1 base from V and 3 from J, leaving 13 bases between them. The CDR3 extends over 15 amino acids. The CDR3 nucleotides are TGTGCCAGCAGCTTAGAAAGGGGTCCATTCTACGAGCAGTACTTC. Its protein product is CASSLERGPFYEQYF. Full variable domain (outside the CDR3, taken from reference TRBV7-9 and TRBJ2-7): DTGVSQNPRHKITKRGQNVTFRCDPISEHNRLYWYRQTLGQGPEFLTYFQNEAQLEKSRLLSDRFSAERPKGSFSTLEIQRTEQGDSAMYLCASSLERGPFYEQYFGPGTRLTVT.

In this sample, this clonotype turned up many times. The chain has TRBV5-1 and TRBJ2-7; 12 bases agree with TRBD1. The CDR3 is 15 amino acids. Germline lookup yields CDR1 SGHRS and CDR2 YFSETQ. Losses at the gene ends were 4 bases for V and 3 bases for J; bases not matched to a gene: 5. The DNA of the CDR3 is TGCGCCAGCAGCATCGGGACAGGGGGCTTCTACGAGCAGTACTTC. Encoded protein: CASSIGTGGFYEQYF. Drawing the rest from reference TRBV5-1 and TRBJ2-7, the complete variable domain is KAGVTQTPRYLIKTRGQQVTLSCSPISGHRSVSWYQQTPGQGLQFLFEYFSETQRNKGNFPGRFSGRQFSNSRSEMNVSTLELGDSALYLCASSIGTGGFYEQYFGPGTRLTVT.

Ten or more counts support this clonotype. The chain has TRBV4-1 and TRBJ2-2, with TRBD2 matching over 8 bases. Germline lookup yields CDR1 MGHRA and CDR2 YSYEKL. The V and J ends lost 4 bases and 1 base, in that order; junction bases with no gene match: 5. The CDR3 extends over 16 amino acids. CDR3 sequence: CASSLKAGVNTGELFF. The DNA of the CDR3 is TGCGCCAGCAGCCTAAAAGCGGGGGTGAACACCGGGGAGCTGTTTTTT.

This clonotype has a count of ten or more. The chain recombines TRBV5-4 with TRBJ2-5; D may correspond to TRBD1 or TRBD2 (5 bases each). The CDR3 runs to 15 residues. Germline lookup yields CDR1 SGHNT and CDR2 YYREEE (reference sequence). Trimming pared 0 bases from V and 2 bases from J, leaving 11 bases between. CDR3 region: CASSLAGRSQETQYF. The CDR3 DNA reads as TGTGCCAGCAGCTTGGCGGGACGCTCTCAAGAGACCCAGTACTTC.

This chain's CDR3 is CASSRFLSGEQYF. DNA of the CDR3: TGTGCCAGCAGCCGCTTTTTAAGCGGCGAGCAGTACTTC. The chain uses TRBV3-1 and TRBJ2-7; D may be TRBD2 (5 bases). Looked up from germline, CDR1 is LGHDT and CDR2 is YNNKEL (reference sequence). CDR3 length equals 13 residues. V lost 4 bases and J lost 6, with 13 bases in between.

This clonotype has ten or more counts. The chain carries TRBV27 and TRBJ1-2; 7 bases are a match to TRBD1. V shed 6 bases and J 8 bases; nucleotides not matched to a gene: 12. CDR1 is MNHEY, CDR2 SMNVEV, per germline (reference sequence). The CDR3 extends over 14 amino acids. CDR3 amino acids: CASSRIYRGEGYTF. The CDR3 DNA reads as TGTGCCAGCAGCCGAATATACAGGGGTGAAGGCTACACCTTC.

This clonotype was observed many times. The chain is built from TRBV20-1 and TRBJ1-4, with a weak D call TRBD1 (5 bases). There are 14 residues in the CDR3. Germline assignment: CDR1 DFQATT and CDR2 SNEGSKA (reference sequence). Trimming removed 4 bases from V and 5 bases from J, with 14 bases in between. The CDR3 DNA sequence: TGCAGTGCTAACCAGGGTTTCTTCAATGAAAAACTGTTTTTT. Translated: CSANQGFFNEKLFF.

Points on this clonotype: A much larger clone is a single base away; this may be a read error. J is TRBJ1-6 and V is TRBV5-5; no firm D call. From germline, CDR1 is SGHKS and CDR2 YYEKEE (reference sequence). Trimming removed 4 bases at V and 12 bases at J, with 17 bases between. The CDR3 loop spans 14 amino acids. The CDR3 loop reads CASSLGKVTLPLHF. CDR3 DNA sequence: TGTGCCAGCAGCCTGGGGAAGGTTACTTTACCCCTCCACTTT. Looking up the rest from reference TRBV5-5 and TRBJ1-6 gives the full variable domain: DAGVTQSPTHLIKTRGQQVTLRCSPISGHKSVSWYQQVLGQGPQFIFQYYEKEERGRGNFPDRFSARQFPNYSSELNVNALLLGDSALYLCASSLGKVTLPLHFGNGTRLTVT.

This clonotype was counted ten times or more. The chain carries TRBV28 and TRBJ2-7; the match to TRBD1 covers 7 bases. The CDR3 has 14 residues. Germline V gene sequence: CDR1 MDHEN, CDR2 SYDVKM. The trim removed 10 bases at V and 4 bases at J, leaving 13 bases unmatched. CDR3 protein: CATLRTGMGYEQYF. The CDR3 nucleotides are TGTGCCACCTTGAGGACAGGTATGGGTTACGAGCAGTACTTC.

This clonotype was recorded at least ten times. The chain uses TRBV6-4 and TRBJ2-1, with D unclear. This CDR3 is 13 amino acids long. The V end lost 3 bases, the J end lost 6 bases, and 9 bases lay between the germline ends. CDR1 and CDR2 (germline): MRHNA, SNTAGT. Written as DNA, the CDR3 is TGTGCCAGCAGTGAAGTGGATCGCAATGAGCAGTTCTTC. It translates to CASSEVDRNEQFF.

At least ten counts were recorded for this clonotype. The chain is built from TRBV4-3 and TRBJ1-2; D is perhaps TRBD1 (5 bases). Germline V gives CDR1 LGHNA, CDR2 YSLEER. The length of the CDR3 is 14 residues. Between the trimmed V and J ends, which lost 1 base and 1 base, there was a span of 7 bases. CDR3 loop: CASSQVGDNYGYTF. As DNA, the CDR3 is TGCGCCAGCAGCCAAGTGGGGGATAACTATGGCTACACCTTC.

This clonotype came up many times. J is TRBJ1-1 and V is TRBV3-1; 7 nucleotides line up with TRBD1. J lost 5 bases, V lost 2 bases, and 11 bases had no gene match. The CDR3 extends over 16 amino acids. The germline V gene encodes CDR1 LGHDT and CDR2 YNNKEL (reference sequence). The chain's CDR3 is CASSQHRGTVGTEAFF. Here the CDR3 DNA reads TGTGCCAGCAGCCAACACAGGGGAACGGTGGGAACTGAAGCTTTCTTT.

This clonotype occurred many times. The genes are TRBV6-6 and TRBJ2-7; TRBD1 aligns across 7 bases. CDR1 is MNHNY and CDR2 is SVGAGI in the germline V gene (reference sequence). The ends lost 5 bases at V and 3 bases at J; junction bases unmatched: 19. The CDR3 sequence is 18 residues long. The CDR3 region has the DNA TGTGCCAGCAGTCCCCTTGGGACAGTTGGACCCAGTAGCTACGAGCAGTACTTC. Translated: CASSPLGTVGPSSYEQYF.

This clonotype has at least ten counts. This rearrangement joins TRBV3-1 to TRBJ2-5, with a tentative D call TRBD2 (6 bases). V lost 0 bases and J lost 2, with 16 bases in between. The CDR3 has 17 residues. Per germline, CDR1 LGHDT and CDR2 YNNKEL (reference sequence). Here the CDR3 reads CASSQEWVGGFQETQYF. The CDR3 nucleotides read TGTGCCAGCAGCCAAGAATGGGTGGGGGGTTTTCAAGAGACCCAGTACTTC.

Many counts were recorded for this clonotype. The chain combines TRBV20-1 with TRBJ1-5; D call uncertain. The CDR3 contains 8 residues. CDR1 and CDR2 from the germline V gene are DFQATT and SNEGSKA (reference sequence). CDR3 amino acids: CKSQPQHF. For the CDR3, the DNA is TGCAAAAGTCAGCCCCAGCATTTT.

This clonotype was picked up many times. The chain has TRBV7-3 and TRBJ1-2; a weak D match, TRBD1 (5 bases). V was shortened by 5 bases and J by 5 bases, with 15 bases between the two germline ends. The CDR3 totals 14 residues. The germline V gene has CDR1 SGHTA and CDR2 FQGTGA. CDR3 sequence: CASSLGPTDYGYTF. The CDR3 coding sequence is TGTGCCAGCAGCCTGGGGCCCACAGATTATGGCTACACCTTC.

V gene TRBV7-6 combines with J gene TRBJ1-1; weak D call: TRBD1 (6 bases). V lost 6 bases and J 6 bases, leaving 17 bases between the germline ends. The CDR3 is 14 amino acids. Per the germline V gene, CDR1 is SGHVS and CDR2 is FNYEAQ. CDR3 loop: CASRHGGVGAEAFF. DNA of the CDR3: TGTGCCAGCAGACACGGGGGCGTTGGCGCTGAAGCTTTCTTT.

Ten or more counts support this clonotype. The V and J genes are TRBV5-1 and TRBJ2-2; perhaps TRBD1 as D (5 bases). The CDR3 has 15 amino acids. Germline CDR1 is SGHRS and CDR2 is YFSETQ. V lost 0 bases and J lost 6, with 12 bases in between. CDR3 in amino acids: CASSLAVGAPGELFF. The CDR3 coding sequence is TGCGCCAGCAGCTTGGCCGTTGGGGCCCCCGGGGAGCTGTTTTTT.